This T cell receptor beta chain is drawn from a study of tumor-infiltrating lymphocytes in primary liver carcinoma (dated by TCRdb to about 2017). Study-level background: Between November 2015 and March 2016, about 5 patients in China with histopathologically diagnosed primary liver carcinoma had surgical resection. High reproducibility was observed for the technical replicate repertoires, with mean shared-clone rates around 0.9 and correlation coefficients above 0.95. The five patients, three men and two women aged 30 to 69 years, had hepatocellular carcinoma (four) or combined HCC and intrahepatic cholangiocarcinoma (one). For each liver tumor, the study sampled five regions along with adjacent normal tissue and blood, and applied TCRbeta repertoire sequencing, expression microarrays and whole-exome sequencing. Samples yielded roughly 3.5 to 8 million productive TCRbeta reads; read depth did not differ significantly between tissue types. A total of 35 specimens from 5 patients, comprising around 25 tumor regions, 5 adjacent noncancerous liver tissues and 5 peripheral blood samples, were covered by TCRbeta repertoire sequencing. The five patients had tumors of stage T1-T3 N0M0, with maximum diameters ranging from roughly 4.2 to 10 cm. Study-wide conclusions, independent of this receptor: Comparison of CD4+ and CD8+ T cell repertoires was precluded by the use of bulk unsorted samples. Only the TCR beta chain was sequenced, so true repertoire diversity is likely underestimated because unpaired alpha chains were not captured. The top 250 clones accounted for a significantly greater share of the repertoire in tumors than in blood (p = 0.039). Repertoire overlap was found to be higher between tumor regions (mean roughly 35%) than between tumor-adjacent (roughly 17%) or tumor-blood (14%) pairs, consistent with antigen-driven expansion. Only four or five patients were included in the study, and the authors note that the findings should be validated in a larger study.

In the case of this clonotype: This receptor's antigen is unknown. A read error may explain this, as a much larger clone is one base away.

CDR3 length: 14 amino acids, cysteine to phenylalanine. CDR3 DNA only is kept here, 42 bases in frame from base 1. Blood RNA was extracted from unsorted whole blood with TRIzol reagent; germline DNA came from the DNeasy Blood & Tissue kit. At the time of sampling, the patients had chronic HBV infection and had not received any treatment. Before surgery, roughly 4.2 milliliters of peripheral blood were drawn into K2EDTA tubes. A constant-region primer and ProtoScript II reverse transcriptase were used to reverse-transcribe TCRbeta-specific cDNA from roughly 0.55 ug total RNA. TCRbeta libraries were built with three nested multiplex PCR rounds, a slightly modified ARM-PCR procedure. Multiplex TRBV1-TRBV30 forward primers and a Cbeta reverse primer were used in the first two PCR rounds, each of which was run for around 10 cycles. Sample barcodes and Illumina adapters were added in a final 25-cycle PCR using Deep VentR polymerase. Before sequencing, amplicons of 200-500 bp were gel-purified using a QIAquick gel extraction kit. An Illumina HiSeq 2500 was used to sequence the TCRbeta amplicons, generating 250-bp paired-end reads. Turning to the authors' computational methods: Reads were quality-trimmed with Trimmomatic v0.33, and paired reads were merged with FLASH v1.2.11 to recover full CDR3 sequences. MiGEC v1.2.1b assigned V, D and J germline segments to the rearranged TCRbeta sequences. VDJtools v1.0.0 computed clonotype statistics and Shannon-Wiener diversity indices. Except for diversity analysis, only the 250 most abundant clonotypes of each sample were used in subsequent analyses to reduce sampling bias. TCRdb reworked the public reads: Q25 trimming with fastp, MiXCR clone assembly, productive beta chains retained. Each CDR3 protein gets just one entry, which takes the most common genes and DNA from the rows behind it. Clone size and V and J calls follow TCRdb, not the original study. In this sample the table shows 200,000 or so distinct CDR3 sequences, less than 65% of which occur a single time. The ten largest clonotypes hold around 7.1% of the sample.

The sequence is built from TRBV12-3 or TRBV12-4 and TRBJ2-2, and TRBD1 matches 8 of the central bases. The specimen was peripheral blood. This clonotype originated in a woman aged 55 to 70 with primary liver carcinoma and hepatitis B virus infection. DNA sequence: TGTGCCAGCAGTTTTCGACAGGGGACCGGGGAGATGTTTTTT. Protein translation: CASSFRQGTGEMFF.